This passage covers 31 T cell receptor beta chains from one sample sequenced in a study of blood T cell repertoires in COVID-19. Profiling relied on immunoSEQ multiplex PCR, and the TCRdb table lists in-frame clones only, not all of them. Of about 50,000 clones listed, approximately 88% are singletons. The specimen was peripheral blood. The receptors were gathered from a human donor with active COVID-19. The donor label of this sample is uncertain.

The chain joins TRBV24-1 to TRBJ2-1, with 9 bases aligning to TRBD2. The V segment lost 1 base and the J segment 8 bases; nucleotides outside the gene matches: 8. CDR3 size: 16 residues. CDR1 is KGHDR and CDR2 is SFDVKD in the germline V gene. The chain's CDR3 is CATSDFSSGGIDEQFF. The CDR3 nucleotides read TGTGCCACCAGTGATTTTTCCAGCGGGGGGATCGATGAGCAGTTCTTC.

This clone was seen just once. V usage is TRBV6-2 or TRBV6-3 and J usage is TRBJ2-5, with D perhaps matching TRBD1 (6 bases). V lost 2 bases and J 7 bases, leaving 14 bases between the germline ends. Looked up from germline, CDR1 is MNHEY and CDR2 is SVGEGT. This CDR3 is 14 amino acids long. As DNA, the CDR3 is TGTGCCAGCAGTTACGAGACAGGCTGGGGGACCCAGTACTTC. Translated: CASSYETGWGTQYF.

The chain carries TRBV10-3 and TRBJ1-2; 9 nucleotides match TRBD1. Germline trimming cut 0 bases from V and 8 bases from J; bases unmatched to any gene: 10. This CDR3 has 16 amino acids. Germline CDR1 is ENHRY and CDR2 is SYGVKD. Here the CDR3 reads CAISESGTGILGGYTF. The CDR3, as DNA: TGTGCCATCAGTGAGTCGGGGACAGGGATTTTAGGCGGCTACACCTTC.

The CDR3 DNA is TGTGCCAGTACCAGGGGGGCGAGATCCGGTAGCAATCAGCCCCAGCATTTT. This translates into CASTRGARSGSNQPQHF. The chain carries TRBV19 and TRBJ1-5; 7 positions match TRBD1. This CDR3 is built from 17 residues. V was pared by 7 bases and J by 0 bases, with 12 bases of the junction left unmatched. The germline V gene encodes CDR1 LNHDA and CDR2 SQIVND (reference sequence). The entire variable domain, with the rest obtained from reference TRBV19 and TRBJ1-5, is as follows: DGGITQSPKYLFRKEGQNVTLSCEQNLNHDAMYWYRQDPGQGLRLIYYSQIVNDFQKGDIAEGYSVSREKKESFPLTVTSAQKNPTAFYLCASTRGARSGSNQPQHFGDGTRLSIL.

The CDR3 region is CASSLDLGSYGYTF. The DNA of the CDR3 is TGTGCCAGCAGCTTAGATCTAGGTAGCTATGGCTACACCTTC. V gene TRBV11-2 combines with J gene TRBJ1-2; D not resolved. V shed 0 bases and J shed 4 bases, with 9 bases lying between them. Germline CDR1 SGHAT, CDR2 FQNNGV. There are 14 residues in the CDR3.

The genes are TRBV6-1 and TRBJ1-6, with D hard to call. V dropped 3 bases and J dropped 0 bases, with 6 bases sitting between them. The CDR3 spans 15 residues. Germline assignment: CDR1 MNHNS and CDR2 SASEGT. CDR3 DNA sequence: TGTGCCAGCAGTGAGGGGAGCTCCTATAATTCACCCCTCCACTTT. This encodes CASSEGSSYNSPLHF.

This chain links TRBV11-2 with TRBJ1-1, with TRBD1 as a possible D gene (5 bases). Between the trimmed V and J ends, which lost 3 bases and 6 bases, there was a span of 11 bases. Germline loops: CDR1 SGHAT, CDR2 FQNNGV. CDR3 length: 13 amino acids. The CDR3 loop reads CASSFKTGAEAFF. CDR3 nucleotides: TGTGCCAGCAGCTTTAAAACAGGAGCTGAAGCTTTCTTT.

The V gene is TRBV19, the J gene TRBJ2-5; 8 bases line up with TRBD1. CDR1 LNHDA and CDR2 SQIVND come from the germline V gene (reference sequence). Germline trimming cut 7 bases from V and 1 base from J; bases unmatched to any gene: 11. CDR3 length equals 16 residues. The DNA for the CDR3 is TGTGCCAGTACCGACAGGGGAAGCCCATTCCAAGAGACCCAGTACTTC. This gives the protein CASTDRGSPFQETQYF.

The CDR3, as DNA: TGCAGCGTTGAACACGGGACAAGCACAGATACGCAGTATTTT. Translating it yields CSVEHGTSTDTQYF. The J gene is TRBJ2-3, the V gene TRBV29-1, with a tentative D call TRBD1 (6 bases). This CDR3 comprises 14 residues. CDR1 and CDR2 from the germline V gene are SQVTM and ANQGSEA. V gave up 2 bases and J gave up 0 bases, with 9 bases separating them.

The V call is TRBV6-1, the J call TRBJ1-5; D is unclear. There are 15 residues in the CDR3. V was shortened by 0 bases and J by 0 bases, with 6 bases between the two germline ends. Germline CDR1 and CDR2: MNHNS and SASEGT. In DNA form, the CDR3 reads TGTGCCAGCAGTGAAGCCTACAGTAGCAATCAGCCCCAGCATTTT. Translating gives CASSEAYSSNQPQHF.

This chain connects TRBV7-2 to TRBJ2-2, with 8 bases identical to TRBD1. J was trimmed by 5 bases and V by 3 bases; bases with no gene match: 2. Germline CDR1 SGHTA, CDR2 FQGNSA. This CDR3 comprises 14 residues. The CDR3 sequence: CASSFDRGTGELFF. The CDR3 DNA follows: TGTGCCAGCAGCTTCGACAGGGGTACCGGGGAGCTGTTTTTT.

The V gene is TRBV4-1, the J gene TRBJ2-4; 7 nucleotides align to TRBD1. V was pared by 4 bases and J by 7 bases, with 4 bases of the junction left unmatched. Germline CDR1 reads MGHRA; CDR2 reads YSYEKL. The CDR3 is made up of 13 amino acids. The CDR3 region has the DNA TGCGCCAGCAGCCCCGCCAGGGGGAACATTCAGTACTTC. This translates into CASSPARGNIQYF.

V usage is TRBV7-2 and J usage is TRBJ2-7; TRBD1 matches 9 bases. V dropped 2 bases and J dropped 2; count of bases not matched to a gene: 7. The CDR3 has 16 residues. The germline gives CDR1 SGHTA, CDR2 FQGNSA. For the CDR3, the DNA is TGTGCCAGCAGCTTATATTCGGGACAGGGAACCTACGAGCAGTACTTC. It encodes CASSLYSGQGTYEQYF.

V usage is TRBV4-3 and J usage is TRBJ2-3; TRBD2 is a possible D gene (6 bases). Germline CDR1 and CDR2: LGHNA and YSLEER. CDR3 length equals 21 residues. Trimming removed 0 bases at V and 0 bases at J, with 25 bases between. CDR3 protein: CASSQEGALSSSAHSTDTQYF. Here the CDR3 DNA reads TGCGCCAGCAGCCAAGAAGGTGCCCTCTCCTCTAGCGCCCATAGCACAGATACGCAGTATTTT.

The J gene is TRBJ2-7, the V gene TRBV9; 9 positions agree with TRBD1. CDR1 and CDR2 from the germline V gene are SGDLS and YYNGEE. After removal of 3 bases from V and 6 bases from J, the junction contained 4 bases not matched to a gene. The CDR3 sequence is 13 residues long. The CDR3 loop is CASSAGTGSEQYF. As DNA, the CDR3 is TGTGCCAGCAGCGCGGGGACAGGGAGCGAGCAGTACTTC.

This chain joins TRBV28 and TRBJ2-6; the D gene is possibly TRBD1 (6 bases). Germline CDR1 reads MDHEN; CDR2 reads SYDVKM. V was clipped by 7 bases and J by 12 bases, with 19 bases between them. The CDR3 has 14 amino acids. CDR3 region: CASTQILGAAVLTF. DNA for the CDR3: TGTGCCAGCACCCAAATCCTGGGGGCAGCCGTCCTGACTTTC.

This clone has more than one count but fewer than ten. The genes are TRBV24-1 and TRBJ2-7; D not certain. This CDR3 is built from 12 residues. Deletions cut 1 base from V and 6 bases from J, with 6 bases between. Germline loops: CDR1 KGHDR, CDR2 SFDVKD. The CDR3 spells CATSDFYGEQYF. The CDR3 DNA follows: TGTGCCACCAGTGATTTCTACGGCGAGCAGTACTTC.

In its sample, this clone was seen a few times. The rearrangement joins TRBV24-1 to TRBJ2-3, with TRBD2 matching over 14 bases. Germline CDR1 is KGHDR and CDR2 is SFDVKD. The V segment lost 4 bases and the J segment 4 bases; nucleotides outside the gene matches: 6. The CDR3 runs 17 residues. The CDR3 coding sequence is TGTGCCACCAGTGACTCGACTAGCGGGAGGGAGGCAGATACGCAGTATTTT. Translation gives CATSDSTSGREADTQYF.

The V gene is TRBV11-3, the J gene TRBJ1-1; the match to TRBD1 covers 7 bases. V lost 5 bases and J lost 0; bases outside the gene matches: 3. The CDR3 is made up of 14 amino acids. Per germline, CDR1 SGHNT and CDR2 YENEEA. CDR3: CASSPTGVNTEAFF. The CDR3 DNA is TGTGCCAGCAGCCCCACAGGGGTGAACACTGAAGCTTTCTTT.

The chain joins TRBV5-6 to TRBJ2-1, with 10 positions matching TRBD2. Germline CDR1 is SGHDT and CDR2 is YYEEEE. V lost 3 bases to trimming and J lost 0 bases; unmatched junction nucleotides: 12. The CDR3 contains 19 residues. The CDR3 sequence is CASSSLAGALLSSYNEQFF. The CDR3 nucleotides read TGTGCCAGCAGCTCCCTAGCGGGAGCACTCCTGAGCTCCTACAATGAGCAGTTCTTC.

The genes are TRBV24-1 and TRBJ1-5; D is perhaps TRBD1 (6 bases). Trimming took 5 bases from V and 6 from J, leaving 13 bases between them. There are 14 residues in the CDR3. Germline V gene sequence: CDR1 KGHDR, CDR2 SFDVKD. CDR3 in amino acids: CATSGRGPGQPQHF. The CDR3 bases are TGTGCCACCAGTGGGCGGGGGCCCGGTCAGCCCCAGCATTTT.

The CDR3 loop is CASSQSRDRAFLSCTF. CDR3 DNA: TGTGCCAGCAGCCAGTCCCGGGACAGGGCCTTCCTCTCGTGCACCTTC. The chain links TRBV3-1 (or the pseudogene TRBV3-2) to TRBJ1-2; TRBD1 aligns across 9 bases. After removal of 3 bases from V and 13 bases from J, the junction contained 18 bases not matched to a gene. This CDR3 is 16 amino acids long. CDR1 and CDR2 (germline): LGHDT, YNNKEL (reference sequence).

This rearrangement joins TRBV4-1 to TRBJ2-7; D might be TRBD1 (6 bases). The CDR3 runs 15 residues. Trimming shortened V by 1 base and J by 3 bases, and 13 bases separated the two germline ends. CDR1 is MGHRA and CDR2 is YSYEKL in the germline V gene. This chain's CDR3 is CASSQAQGSSYEQYF. In DNA, the CDR3 is TGCGCCAGCAGCCAAGCCCAGGGGTCAAGCTACGAGCAGTACTTC.

For the CDR3, the DNA is TGTGCCACCAGCAGAGCCCTGTACAATGAGCAGTTCTTC. Protein: CATSRALYNEQFF. This chain links TRBV15 with TRBJ2-1; no clear D gene. Trimming took off 1 base at V and 4 bases at J, with 5 bases between the two ends. This CDR3 contains 13 residues. Germline V gene sequence: CDR1 LNHNV, CDR2 YYDKDF (reference sequence).

This chain uses TRBV29-1 with TRBJ2-1, with 8 bases that match TRBD2. Germline loops: CDR1 SQVTM, CDR2 ANQGSEA. The CDR3 runs 15 residues. The trim removed 4 bases at V and 1 base at J, leaving 6 bases unmatched. The CDR3 nucleotides read TGCAGCGTTGTGGCAGGCGGGAGGTCCTACAATGAGCAGTTCTTC. Protein product: CSVVAGGRSYNEQFF.

The gene calls are TRBV6-5 and TRBJ1-4; 9 nucleotides match TRBD1. The CDR3 runs to 14 residues. V was pared by 8 bases and J by 8 bases, with 9 bases of the junction left unmatched. Germline V gene sequence: CDR1 MNHEY, CDR2 SVGAGI. This CDR3 reads CASYSRDREEKLFF. In nucleotides, the CDR3 is TGTGCCAGCTATAGTCGGGACAGGGAGGAAAAACTGTTTTTT.

The chain employs TRBV7-9 and TRBJ2-3; possible D gene TRBD2, 5 bases. The germline gives CDR1 SEHNR, CDR2 FQNEAQ (reference sequence). Trimming stripped 7 bases from V and 12 bases from J, with 17 bases between. The length of the CDR3 is 12 residues. The CDR3 DNA reads as TGTGCCAGCAACCTGAACGGGGTCGCCCAGTATTTT. Translated, it gives CASNLNGVAQYF.

V is TRBV30 and J is TRBJ1-2; D is possibly TRBD1 (5 bases). V lost 4 bases to trimming and J lost 7 bases, with 22 bases between them. CDR3 length: 15 amino acids. Germline V gene lookup returns CDR1 GTSNPN and CDR2 SVGIG (reference sequence). CDR3 sequence reads: CAWTGEPGHGVGYTF. CDR3 DNA: TGTGCCTGGACGGGGGAACCGGGCCATGGGGTTGGCTACACCTTC.

The chain is built from TRBV6-6 and TRBJ1-2; D call uncertain. This CDR3 has 14 amino acids. Trimming took 6 bases from V and 6 from J, leaving 17 bases between them. CDR1 and CDR2 (germline): MNHNY, SVGAGI (reference sequence). The CDR3, as DNA: TGTGCCAGCAGATACATAGACAAGCCCGATGGCTACACCTTC. Its translation: CASRYIDKPDGYTF.

This chain uses TRBV19 with TRBJ2-7, with a tentative D call TRBD1 (6 bases). This CDR3 comprises 15 residues. Germline CDR1 and CDR2: LNHDA and SQIVND (reference sequence). V was clipped by 3 bases and J by 4 bases, with 16 bases between them. CDR3 DNA sequence: TGTGCCAGTAGTATTGGCCGAGGACAGAATTACGAGCAGTACTTC. It translates to CASSIGRGQNYEQYF. Drawing the rest from reference TRBV19 and TRBJ2-7, the complete variable domain is DGGITQSPKYLFRKEGQNVTLSCEQNLNHDAMYWYRQDPGQGLRLIYYSQIVNDFQKGDIAEGYSVSREKKESFPLTVTSAQKNPTAFYLCASSIGRGQNYEQYFGPGTRLTVT.

V and J are TRBV29-1 and TRBJ1-1; a weak D match, TRBD1 (5 bases). CDR3 length: 13 residues. Germline V gene sequence: CDR1 SQVTM, CDR2 ANQGSEA. DNA of the CDR3: TGCAGGGGGTGGGCAGGGTTAGGCTCTGAAGCTTTCTTT. Translated, it gives CRGWAGLGSEAFF.